The source of this TCR beta chain is a study of T cells in Graves' hyperthyroidism and ophthalmopathy. Study-wide points: Ophthalmopathy and stable hyperthyroidism were told apart by a 13 V-J model.

The investigators amplified TCR beta CDR3 regions from RNA transcripts. The TCR CDR3 was amplified in a first-round RT-PCR using the HTBI primer set. TCRdb reprocessed the multiplex PCR reads via MiXCR and lists one record per CDR3 protein. The table includes some 600,000 distinct CDR3 sequences, roughly 46% detected once. V was trimmed by 6 bases and J by 0 bases, leaving 11 bases between them. Per the germline V gene, CDR1 is LNHDA and CDR2 is SQIVND (reference sequence). The CDR3 is made up of 14 amino acids. In its sample, this clonotype was seen a few times. Antigen: not known. This receptor was taken from a woman between 18 and 29 years old with Graves' hyperthyroidism. The sequenced sample consisted of peripheral blood or thyroid tissue (not recorded which). The V and J genes are TRBV19 and TRBJ1-1, with TRBD1 as a possible D gene (5 bases). DNA for the CDR3: TGTGCCAGTAGGGACAAGTTAATGAACACTGAAGCTTTCTTT. This sequence encodes CASRDKLMNTEAFF.